This T cell receptor (beta chain) is from a study of shared clonotypes between healthy human individuals. With V trimmed by 6 bases and J by 7 bases, 11 bases remained unmatched. The CDR3 is made up of 15 amino acids. Per germline, CDR1 MNHNY and CDR2 SVGAGI (reference sequence). It was about 190 ng DNA, 31,000 or so T cell genomes, that sorted-subset replicate PCRs used. Data came from immunoSEQ multiplex PCR; TCRdb stores just in-frame clones and leaves some out. The sample comprises about a million clones, 70% to 85% of which are singletons, and over 0.8% rests with the top ten. Those who donated were healthy HIV-negative adults, with no recent acute infections or vaccinations reported. Adult Caucasians living in Nashville, Tennessee made up all of the donors. Subsets obtained from CD4+ cells comprised CD45RA+ naive and CD45RA-negative memory cells.

The sample consisted of memory CD4+ T cells from PBMCs. The sample's subset: CD45RA-negative fraction. The receptor was isolated from a man younger than 30 in good health. Some clones in this sample may be carry-over from other donors' samples. This rearrangement joins TRBV6-6 to TRBJ2-3; 9 positions agree with TRBD2. DNA of the CDR3: TGTGCCAGCAGCAGCGGGACTAGCTCCCGTAATACGCAGTATTTT. Its translation: CASSSGTSSRNTQYF.